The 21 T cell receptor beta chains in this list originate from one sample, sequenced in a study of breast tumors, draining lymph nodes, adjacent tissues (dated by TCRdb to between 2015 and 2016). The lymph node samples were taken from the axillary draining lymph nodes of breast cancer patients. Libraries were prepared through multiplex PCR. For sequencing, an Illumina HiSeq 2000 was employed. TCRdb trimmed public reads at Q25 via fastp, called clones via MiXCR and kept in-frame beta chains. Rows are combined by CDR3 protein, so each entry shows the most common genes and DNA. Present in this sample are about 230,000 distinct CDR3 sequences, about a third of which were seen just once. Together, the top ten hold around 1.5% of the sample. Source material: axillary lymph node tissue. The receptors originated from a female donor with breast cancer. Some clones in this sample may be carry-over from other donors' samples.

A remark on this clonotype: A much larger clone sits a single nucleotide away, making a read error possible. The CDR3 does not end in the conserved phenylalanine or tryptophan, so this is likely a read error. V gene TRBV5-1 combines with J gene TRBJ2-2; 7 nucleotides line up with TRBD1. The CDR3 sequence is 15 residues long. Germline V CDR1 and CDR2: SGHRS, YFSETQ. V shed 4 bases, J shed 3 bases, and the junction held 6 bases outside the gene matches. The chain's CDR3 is CASSDRDSDTGELFL. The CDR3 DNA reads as TGCGCCAGCAGCGACCGGGACAGTGACACCGGGGAGCTGTTTTTG.

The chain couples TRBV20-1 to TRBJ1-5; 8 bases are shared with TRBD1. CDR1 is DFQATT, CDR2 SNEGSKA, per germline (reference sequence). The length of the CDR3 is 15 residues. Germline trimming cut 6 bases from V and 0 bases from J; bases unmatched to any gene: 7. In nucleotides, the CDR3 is TGCAGTGCCAGACAGGGGAGCCATAGCAATCAGCCCCAGCATTTT. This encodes CSARQGSHSNQPQHF.

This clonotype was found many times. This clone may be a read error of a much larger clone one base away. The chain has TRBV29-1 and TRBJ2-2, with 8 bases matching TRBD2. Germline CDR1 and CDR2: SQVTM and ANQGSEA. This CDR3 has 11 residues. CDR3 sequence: CTGGDTGELFF. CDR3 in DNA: TGCACCGGGGGGGACACCGGGGAGCTGTTTTTT.

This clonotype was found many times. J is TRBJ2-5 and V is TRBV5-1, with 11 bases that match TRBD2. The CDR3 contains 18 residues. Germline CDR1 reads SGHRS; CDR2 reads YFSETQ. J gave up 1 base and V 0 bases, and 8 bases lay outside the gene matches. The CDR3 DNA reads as TGCGCCAGCAGCTTGGGACTAGCGGGGCTGAACCTCCAAGAGACCCAGTACTTC. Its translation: CASSLGLAGLNLQETQYF.

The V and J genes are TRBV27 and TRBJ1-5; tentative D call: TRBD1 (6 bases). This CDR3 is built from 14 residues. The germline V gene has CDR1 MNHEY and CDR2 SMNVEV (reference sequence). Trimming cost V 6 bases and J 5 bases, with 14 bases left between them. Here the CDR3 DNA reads TGTGCCAGCAGGTACTCAGGGGCCCATCAGCCCCAGCATTTT. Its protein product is CASRYSGAHQPQHF.

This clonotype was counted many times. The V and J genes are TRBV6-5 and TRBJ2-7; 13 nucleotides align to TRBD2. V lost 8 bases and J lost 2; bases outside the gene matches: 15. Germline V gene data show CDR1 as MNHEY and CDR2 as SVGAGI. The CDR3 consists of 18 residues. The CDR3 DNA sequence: TGTGCCAGCGGCTCGGGACTAGCGGGAAAAGGCCTTACCTACGAGCAGTACTTC. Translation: CASGSGLAGKGLTYEQYF.

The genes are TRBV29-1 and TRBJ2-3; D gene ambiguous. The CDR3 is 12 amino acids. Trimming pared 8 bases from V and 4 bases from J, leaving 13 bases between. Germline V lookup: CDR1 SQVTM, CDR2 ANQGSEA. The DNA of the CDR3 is TGCAGCTTGGCGCTAGTTGCAGATACGCAGTATTTT. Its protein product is CSLALVADTQYF.

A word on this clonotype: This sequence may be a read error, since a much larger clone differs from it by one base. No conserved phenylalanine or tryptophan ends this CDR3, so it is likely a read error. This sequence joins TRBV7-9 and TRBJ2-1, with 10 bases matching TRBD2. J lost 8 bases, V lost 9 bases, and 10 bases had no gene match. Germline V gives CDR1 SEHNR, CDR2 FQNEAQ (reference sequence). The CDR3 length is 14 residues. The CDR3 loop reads CASNTGTSVHEQFL. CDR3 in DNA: TGTGCCAGTAATACCGGGACTAGCGTGCATGAGCAGTTCCTC.

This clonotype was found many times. The DNA for the CDR3 is TGCAGTGCGACCGGACTCCTCTACAATGAGCAGTTCTTC. It translates to CSATGLLYNEQFF. V and J are TRBV20-1 and TRBJ2-1; possibly TRBD2 for D (5 bases). The CDR3 is 13 amino acids. CDR1 and CDR2 (germline): DFQATT, SNEGSKA (reference sequence). With 6 bases removed from V and 3 bases from J, the gap between germline ends came to 12 bases.

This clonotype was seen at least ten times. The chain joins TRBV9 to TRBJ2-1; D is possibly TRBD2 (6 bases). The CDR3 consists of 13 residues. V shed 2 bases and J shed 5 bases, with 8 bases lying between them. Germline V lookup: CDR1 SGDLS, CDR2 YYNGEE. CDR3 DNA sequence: TGTGCCAGCAGCGTTGGGGGGAACAATGAGCAGTTCTTC. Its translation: CASSVGGNNEQFF.

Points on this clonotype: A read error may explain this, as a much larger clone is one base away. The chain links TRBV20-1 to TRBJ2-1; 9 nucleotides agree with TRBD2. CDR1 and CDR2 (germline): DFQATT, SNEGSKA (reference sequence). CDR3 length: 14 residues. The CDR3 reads CSARSGRSYTEQFF. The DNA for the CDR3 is TGCAGTGCTAGGAGCGGGAGGTCCTACACTGAGCAGTTCTTC.

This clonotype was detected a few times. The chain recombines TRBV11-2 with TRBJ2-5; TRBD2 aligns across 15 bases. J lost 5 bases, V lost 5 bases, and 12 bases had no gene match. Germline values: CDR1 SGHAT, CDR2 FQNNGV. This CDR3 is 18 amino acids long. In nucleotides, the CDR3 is TGTGCCAGCAGCCCCACGGGACTAGCGGGAGGTCAGGGGGAGACCCAGTACTTC. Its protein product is CASSPTGLAGGQGETQYF.

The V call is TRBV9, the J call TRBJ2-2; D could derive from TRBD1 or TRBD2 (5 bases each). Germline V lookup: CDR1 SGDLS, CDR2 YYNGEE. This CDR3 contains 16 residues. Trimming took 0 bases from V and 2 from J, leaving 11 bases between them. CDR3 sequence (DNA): TGTGCCAGCAGCGTAGGGGGGAATAGTAACACCGGGGAGCTGTTTTTT. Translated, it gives CASSVGGNSNTGELFF.

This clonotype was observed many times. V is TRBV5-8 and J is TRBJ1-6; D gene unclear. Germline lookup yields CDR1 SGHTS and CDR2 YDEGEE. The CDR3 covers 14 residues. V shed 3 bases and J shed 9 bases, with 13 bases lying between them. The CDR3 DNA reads TGTGCCAGCAGCTCGACCCCCCCCAGTTCACCCCTCCACTTT. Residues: CASSSTPPSSPLHF.

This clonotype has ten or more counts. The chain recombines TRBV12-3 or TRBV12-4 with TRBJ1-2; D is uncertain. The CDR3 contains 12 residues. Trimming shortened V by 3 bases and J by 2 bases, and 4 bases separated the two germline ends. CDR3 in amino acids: CASSLTNYGYTF. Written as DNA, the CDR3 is TGTGCCAGCAGTTTGACCAACTATGGCTACACCTTC.

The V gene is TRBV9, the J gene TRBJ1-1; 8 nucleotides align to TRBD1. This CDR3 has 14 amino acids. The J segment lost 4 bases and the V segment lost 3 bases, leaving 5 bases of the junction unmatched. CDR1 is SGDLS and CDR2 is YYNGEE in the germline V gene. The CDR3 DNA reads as TGTGCCAGCAGCGAGCAAACAGGGGGCACTGAAGCTTTCTTT. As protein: CASSEQTGGTEAFF.

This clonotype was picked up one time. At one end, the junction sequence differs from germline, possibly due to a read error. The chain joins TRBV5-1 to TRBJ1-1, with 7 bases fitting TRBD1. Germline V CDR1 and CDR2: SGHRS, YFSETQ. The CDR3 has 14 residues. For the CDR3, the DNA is TGCGCCAGCAGCTTGGGACAGGGTTACACTGAAGCTTCCTTT. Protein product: CASSLGQGYTEASF.

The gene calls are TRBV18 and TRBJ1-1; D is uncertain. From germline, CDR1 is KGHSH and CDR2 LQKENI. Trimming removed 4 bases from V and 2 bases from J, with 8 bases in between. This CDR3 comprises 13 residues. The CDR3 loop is CASSHNVNTEAFF. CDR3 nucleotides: TGTGCCAGCTCACACAACGTAAACACTGAAGCTTTCTTT. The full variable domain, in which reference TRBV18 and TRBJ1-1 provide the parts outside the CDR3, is NAGVMQNPRHLVRRRGQEARLRCSPMKGHSHVYWYRQLPEEGLKFMVYLQKENIIDESGMPKERFSAEFPKEGPSILRIQQVVRGDSAAYFCASSHNVNTEAFFGQGTRLTVV.

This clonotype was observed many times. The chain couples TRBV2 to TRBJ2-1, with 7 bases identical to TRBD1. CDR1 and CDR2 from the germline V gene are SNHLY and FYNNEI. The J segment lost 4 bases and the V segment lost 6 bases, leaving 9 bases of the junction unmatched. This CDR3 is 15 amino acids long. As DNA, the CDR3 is TGTGCCAGCAGGGATAACAGGGGACATTACAATGAGCAGTTCTTC. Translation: CASRDNRGHYNEQFF.

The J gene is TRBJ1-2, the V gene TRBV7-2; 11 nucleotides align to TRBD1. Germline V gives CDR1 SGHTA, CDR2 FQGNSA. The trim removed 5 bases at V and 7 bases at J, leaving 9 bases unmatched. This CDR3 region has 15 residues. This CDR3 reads CASSQFSGTGGGYTF. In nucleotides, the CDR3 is TGTGCCAGCAGCCAATTCAGCGGGACAGGGGGTGGCTACACCTTC.

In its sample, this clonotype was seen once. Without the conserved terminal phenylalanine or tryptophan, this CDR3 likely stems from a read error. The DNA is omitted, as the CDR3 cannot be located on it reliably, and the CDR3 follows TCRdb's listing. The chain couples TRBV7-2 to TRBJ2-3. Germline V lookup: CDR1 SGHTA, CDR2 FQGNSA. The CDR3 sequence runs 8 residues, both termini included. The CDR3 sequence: CASSLASG.